This T cell receptor (beta chain) was captured in a study of Graves' ophthalmopathy and Graves' hyperthyroidism. Turning to the study itself: The study drew peripheral blood at initial diagnosis, before any treatment.

Ophthalmopathy-affected donors exhibited moderate-to-severe activity, CAS ≥3, NOSPECS ≥4, and duration under 3 months. The diagnosis was founded upon clinical symptoms, serum thyroxine, TRAb, thyroid ultrasound and orbital computed tomography. PBMCs were density-gradient isolated from approximately 9.8 ml fresh blood. This clonotype was counted a few times. The germline CDR1 and CDR2 sequences are LGHNA and YNFKEQ. The V and J ends lost 6 bases and 8 bases, in that order; junction bases with no gene match: 10. This CDR3 has 15 amino acids. The authors amplified TCR beta CDR3 regions, and they did so from RNA transcripts for repertoire sequencing. The first-round RT-PCR employed HTBI primers together with the Qiagen OneStep RT-PCR kit. A multiplex PCR was then performed as the second round. TCRdb passed the multiplex PCR reads through MiXCR, listing each CDR3 protein once. The sample gives about 740,000 distinct CDR3 sequences, around 40% of which show up once; 44% is in the top ten.

The chain carries TRBV4-2 and TRBJ1-4; TRBD1 matches 9 bases. The source material was peripheral blood. The TCR sequence derives from an adult man with Graves' ophthalmopathy. CDR3 nucleotide sequence: TGTGCCAGCAGTACAGGGACAGGGAGGAACGAAAAACTGTTTTTT. Its translation is CASSTGTGRNEKLFF.